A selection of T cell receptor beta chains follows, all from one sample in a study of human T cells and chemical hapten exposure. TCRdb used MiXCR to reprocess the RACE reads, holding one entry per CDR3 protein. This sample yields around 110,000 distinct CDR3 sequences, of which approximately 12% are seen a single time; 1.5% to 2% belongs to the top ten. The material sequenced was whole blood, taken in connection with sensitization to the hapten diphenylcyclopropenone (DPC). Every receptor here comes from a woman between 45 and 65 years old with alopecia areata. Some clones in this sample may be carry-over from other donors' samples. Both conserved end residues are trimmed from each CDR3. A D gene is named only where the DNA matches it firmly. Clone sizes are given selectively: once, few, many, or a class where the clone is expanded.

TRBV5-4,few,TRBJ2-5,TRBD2,ASSLGLAGETQY
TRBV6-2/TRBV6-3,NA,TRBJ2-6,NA,ASTSGANVLT
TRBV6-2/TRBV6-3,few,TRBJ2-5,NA,ASSLGGLRETQY
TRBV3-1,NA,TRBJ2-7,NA,ASSPSRGRTRWRIEQY
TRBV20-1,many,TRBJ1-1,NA,SADGDTEAF
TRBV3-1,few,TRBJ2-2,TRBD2,ASSQELAGGTGELF
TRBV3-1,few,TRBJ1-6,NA,ASSQPRSPLH
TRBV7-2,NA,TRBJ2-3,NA,ASSLNQGTDTQY
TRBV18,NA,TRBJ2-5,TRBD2,ASSRIGEGQETQY
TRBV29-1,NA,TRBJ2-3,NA,SAHGGTDTQY
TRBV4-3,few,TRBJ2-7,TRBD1,ASSQRAGQAEK
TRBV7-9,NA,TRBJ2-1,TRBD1,ASSFGTGGVNEQF
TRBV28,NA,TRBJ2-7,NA,ASEGSSYEQY
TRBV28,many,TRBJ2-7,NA,ASSKRREQY
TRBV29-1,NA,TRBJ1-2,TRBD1,SVEAQDRDGYT
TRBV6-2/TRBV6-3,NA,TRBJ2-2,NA,ASSRRALNTGELF
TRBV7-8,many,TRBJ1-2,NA,ATRGGRWKSDYYGYT
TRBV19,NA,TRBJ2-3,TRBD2,ASRRLAGLTDTQY
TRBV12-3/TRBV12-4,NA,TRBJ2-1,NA,ASTGTAAGHEQF
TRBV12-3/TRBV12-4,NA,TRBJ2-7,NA,ASSKQGRYEQY
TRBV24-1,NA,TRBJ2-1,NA,ATRICPGLCDEQF
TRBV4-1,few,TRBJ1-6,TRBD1,ASSQMTGSISPLH
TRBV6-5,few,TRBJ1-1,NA,ASSYSPGPATEAF
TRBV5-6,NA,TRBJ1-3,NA,ASSLDPNSLDSGNTIY
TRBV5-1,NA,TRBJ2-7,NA,ASSLNPPLGEQY
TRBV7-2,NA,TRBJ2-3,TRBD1,ASSLQPGQSTQY
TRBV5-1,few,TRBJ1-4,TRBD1,ASSLGGQNNEKLF
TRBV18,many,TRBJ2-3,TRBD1,ASSPPRGDRGQDTQY
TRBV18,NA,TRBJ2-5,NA,ASSPPVTETQY
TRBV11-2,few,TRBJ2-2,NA,ASSPGVGGTGELF
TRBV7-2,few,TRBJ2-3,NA,ASTLELFPDTQY
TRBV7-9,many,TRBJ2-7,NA,ASSHGTHEQY
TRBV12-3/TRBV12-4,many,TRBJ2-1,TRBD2,ASSFQRELYNEQF
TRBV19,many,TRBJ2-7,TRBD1,ASSMLTGTGASEQY
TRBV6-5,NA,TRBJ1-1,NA,ASSSLGQNTEAF
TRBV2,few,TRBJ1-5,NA,ASSERGTNQPQH
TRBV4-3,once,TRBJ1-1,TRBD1,ASSYDRVTEAF
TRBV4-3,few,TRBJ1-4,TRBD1,ASSQSTGGFEKLF
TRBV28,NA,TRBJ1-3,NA,ASSLVLDTIY
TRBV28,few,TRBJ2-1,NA,ASLAGTGFYNEQF
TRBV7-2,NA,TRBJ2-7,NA,ASSDTYGREQY
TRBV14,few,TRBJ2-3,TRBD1,ASRQTGGRDTQY
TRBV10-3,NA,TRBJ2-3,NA,AISEWGGSTDTQY
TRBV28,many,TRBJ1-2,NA,ASSLSGVKYYGYT
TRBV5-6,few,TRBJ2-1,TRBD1,ASGQQGEFYNEQF
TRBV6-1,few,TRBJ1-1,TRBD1,ASSEAGGPGTLREAF
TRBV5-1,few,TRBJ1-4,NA,ASRPQGPNEKLF
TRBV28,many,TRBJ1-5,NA,ASRSDLGHQPQH
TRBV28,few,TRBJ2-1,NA,ASSLMGVNEQF
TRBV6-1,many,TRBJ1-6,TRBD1,ASRGETGFRLSPLH
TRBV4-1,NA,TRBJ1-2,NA,ASSQEVSDSNYGYT
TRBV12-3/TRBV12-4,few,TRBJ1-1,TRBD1,ASRNTGDFEAF
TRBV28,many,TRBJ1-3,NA,ASSFGTRSGNTIY
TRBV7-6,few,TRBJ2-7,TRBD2,ASSSGGLADPFEQY
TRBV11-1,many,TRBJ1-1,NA,ASSFQGETEAF